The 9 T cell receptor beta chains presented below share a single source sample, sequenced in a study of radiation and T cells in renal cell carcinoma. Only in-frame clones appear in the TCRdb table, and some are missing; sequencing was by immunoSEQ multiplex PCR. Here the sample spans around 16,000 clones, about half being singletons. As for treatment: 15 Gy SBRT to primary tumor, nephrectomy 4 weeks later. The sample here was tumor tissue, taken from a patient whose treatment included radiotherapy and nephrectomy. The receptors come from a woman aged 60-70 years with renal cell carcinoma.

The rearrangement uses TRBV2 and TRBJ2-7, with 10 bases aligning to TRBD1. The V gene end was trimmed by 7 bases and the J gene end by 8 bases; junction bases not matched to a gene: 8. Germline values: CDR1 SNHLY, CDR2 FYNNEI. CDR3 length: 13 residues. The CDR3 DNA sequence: TGTGCCAGCATCGGGGGGACAGGGGTTCAGCAGTACTTC. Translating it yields CASIGGTGVQQYF.

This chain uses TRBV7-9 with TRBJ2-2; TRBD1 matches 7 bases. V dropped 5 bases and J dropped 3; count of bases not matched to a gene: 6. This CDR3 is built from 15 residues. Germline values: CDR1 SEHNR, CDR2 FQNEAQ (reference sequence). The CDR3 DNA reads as TGTGCCAGCAGCCAACTCAGGGGGTACACCGGGGAGCTGTTTTTT. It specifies CASSQLRGYTGELFF.

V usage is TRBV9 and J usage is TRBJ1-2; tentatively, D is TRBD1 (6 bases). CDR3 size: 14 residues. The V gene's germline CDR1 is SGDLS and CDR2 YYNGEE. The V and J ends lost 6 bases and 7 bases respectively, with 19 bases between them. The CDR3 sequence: CASTDSGAGFGYTF. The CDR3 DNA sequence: TGTGCCAGCACGGATTCGGGGGCCGGATTTGGCTACACCTTC.

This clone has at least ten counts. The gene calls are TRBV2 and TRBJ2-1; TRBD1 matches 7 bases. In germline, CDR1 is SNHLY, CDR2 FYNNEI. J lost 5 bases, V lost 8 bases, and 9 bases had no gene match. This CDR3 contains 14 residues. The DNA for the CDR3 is TGTGCCAGCCACCGGGACAGCTCTAACAATGAGCAGTTCTTC. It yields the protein CASHRDSSNNEQFF.

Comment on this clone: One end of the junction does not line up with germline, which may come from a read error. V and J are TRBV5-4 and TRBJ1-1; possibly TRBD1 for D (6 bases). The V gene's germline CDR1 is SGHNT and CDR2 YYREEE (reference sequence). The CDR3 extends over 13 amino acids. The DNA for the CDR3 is TGCGCCAGCAGTCTGGACAGTAACACTGAAGCTTTCTTT. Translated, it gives CASSLDSNTEAFF.

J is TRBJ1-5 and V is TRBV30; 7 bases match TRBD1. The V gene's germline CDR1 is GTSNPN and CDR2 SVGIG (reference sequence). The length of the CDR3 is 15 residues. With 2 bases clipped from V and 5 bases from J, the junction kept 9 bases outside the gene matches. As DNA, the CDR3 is TGTGCCTGGAGTAAGGGGGACAGAGCAGATCAGCCCCAGCATTTT. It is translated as CAWSKGDRADQPQHF.

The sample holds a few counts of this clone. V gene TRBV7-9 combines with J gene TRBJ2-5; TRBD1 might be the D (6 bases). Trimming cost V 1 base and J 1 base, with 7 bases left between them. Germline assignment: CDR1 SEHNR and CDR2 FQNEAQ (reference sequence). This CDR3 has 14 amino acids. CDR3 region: CASSLVQGQETQYF. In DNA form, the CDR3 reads TGTGCCAGCAGCTTAGTACAGGGCCAAGAGACCCAGTACTTC.

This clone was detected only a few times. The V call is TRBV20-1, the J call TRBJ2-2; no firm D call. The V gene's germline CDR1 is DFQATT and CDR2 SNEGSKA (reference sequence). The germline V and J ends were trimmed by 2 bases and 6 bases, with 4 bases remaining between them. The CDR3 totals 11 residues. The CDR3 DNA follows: TGCAGTGCTAGAAAGGCCGGGGAGCTGTTTTTT. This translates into CSARKAGELFF.

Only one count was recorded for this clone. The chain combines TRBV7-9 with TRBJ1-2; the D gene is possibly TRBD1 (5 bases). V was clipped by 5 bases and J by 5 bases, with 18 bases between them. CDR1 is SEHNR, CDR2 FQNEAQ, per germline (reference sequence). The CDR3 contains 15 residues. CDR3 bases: TGTGCCAGCAGCATGGTGGGGGTAGTCTTATATGGCTACACCTTC. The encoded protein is CASSMVGVVLYGYTF.